The 25 T cell receptor beta chains in this list originate from one sample, sequenced in a study of regulatory T cells in long-lasting Graves disease. With iRepertoire HTBI primers and Arm-PCR of CDR3 regions, TCR beta libraries were built. Each CDR3 protein gets one entry after TCRdb re-called the multiplex PCR reads with MiXCR. The table records about 620,000 distinct CDR3 sequences, roughly 15% of them present only once. The sample's time point: newly diagnosed GD, antithyroid drugs for less than 3 months. Researchers made the TCR library from RNA that was extracted from PBMCs. These sequences were also reported in another study, on T cells in Graves' hyperthyroidism and ophthalmopathy.

The sequencing here drew on peripheral blood mononuclear cells (PBMCs), taken at new diagnosis, from a patient treated with antithyroid drugs. Source of these receptors: a young woman with Graves disease.

This sequence joins TRBV7-9 and TRBJ2-5; TRBD2 matches 11 bases. This CDR3 region has 17 residues. CDR1 SEHNR and CDR2 FQNEAQ come from the germline V gene (reference sequence). V dropped 5 bases and J dropped 5; count of bases not matched to a gene: 13. The CDR3 DNA is TGTGCCAGCAGCCGAGGAAATAGCGGGAGGGAGGCCGAGACCCAGTACTTC. Encoded protein: CASSRGNSGREAETQYF.

The J gene is TRBJ2-6, the V gene TRBV6-4, with 8 bases that match TRBD2. The CDR3 runs to 16 residues. The trim removed 6 bases at V and 0 bases at J, leaving 4 bases unmatched. CDR1 and CDR2 from the germline V gene are MRHNA and SNTAGT. CDR3 in amino acids: CASRRGGPSGANVLTF. The CDR3 DNA sequence: TGTGCCAGCAGACGGGGGGGGCCCTCTGGGGCCAACGTCCTGACTTTC.

The chain is built from TRBV5-1 and TRBJ2-3; D is uncertain. The germline V and J ends were trimmed by 0 bases and 0 bases, with 17 bases remaining between them. The germline V gene has CDR1 SGHRS and CDR2 YFSETQ. The CDR3 loop spans 18 amino acids. In DNA form, the CDR3 reads TGCGCCAGCAGCTTGGCCGTTACTACCCACCTTAGCACAGATACGCAGTATTTT. Encoded protein: CASSLAVTTHLSTDTQYF.

This clonotype was counted ten times or more. The chain carries TRBV27 and TRBJ1-1, with 8 bases aligning to TRBD1. Per germline, CDR1 MNHEY and CDR2 SMNVEV (reference sequence). V was pared by 7 bases and J by 0 bases, with 7 bases of the junction left unmatched. This CDR3 is built from 15 residues. Written as DNA, the CDR3 is TGTGCCAGCACCCGGGACAGGCTCATGAACACTGAAGCTTTCTTT. Translation gives CASTRDRLMNTEAFF.

In its sample, this clonotype was seen a few times. The rearrangement uses TRBV24-1 and TRBJ1-1; the D gene is possibly TRBD1 (5 bases). CDR3 size: 13 residues. Germline lookup yields CDR1 KGHDR and CDR2 SFDVKD. V was clipped by 7 bases and J by 2 bases, with 10 bases between them. The CDR3 reads CATRPGRNTEAFF. CDR3 coding DNA: TGTGCCACCAGACCGGGACGTAACACTGAAGCTTTCTTT.

This clonotype occurred many times. The CDR3 region is CASRPWTGFYGYTF. The CDR3 nucleotides are TGTGCCAGCAGACCGTGGACAGGGTTCTATGGCTACACCTTC. V is TRBV27 and J is TRBJ1-2, with 8 bases that match TRBD1. The CDR3 runs 14 residues. Looked up from germline, CDR1 is MNHEY and CDR2 is SMNVEV (reference sequence). With 6 bases clipped from V and 4 bases from J, the junction kept 7 bases outside the gene matches.

This clonotype has ten or more counts. The chain links TRBV2 to TRBJ1-1, with 7 bases identical to TRBD1. The CDR3 is made up of 15 amino acids. V lost 4 bases to trimming and J lost 0 bases; unmatched junction nucleotides: 5. CDR1 and CDR2 from the germline V gene are SNHLY and FYNNEI. CDR3 nucleotides: TGTGCCAGCAGTGGTCAGGGACAGATGAACACTGAAGCTTTCTTT. Protein product: CASSGQGQMNTEAFF.

This clonotype showed up many times. The rearrangement links TRBV11-2 to TRBJ2-7; D ambiguous. Germline loops: CDR1 SGHAT, CDR2 FQNNGV. The CDR3 runs 13 residues. The ends were cut back, 4 bases at V and 7 bases at J, with 14 bases in the middle. CDR3 amino acids: CASSSLQPIEQYF. CDR3 sequence (DNA): TGTGCCAGCAGCTCCTTACAGCCTATTGAGCAGTACTTC.

V is TRBV14 and J is TRBJ2-7, with D perhaps matching TRBD1 (6 bases). Germline CDR1 reads SGHDN; CDR2 reads FVKESK. V gave up 0 bases and J gave up 2 bases, with 11 bases separating them. The CDR3 loop spans 15 amino acids. The CDR3 sequence is CASSQDLGATYEQYF. CDR3 coding DNA: TGTGCCAGCAGCCAAGATCTGGGGGCGACCTACGAGCAGTACTTC.

Ten or more counts support this clonotype. The V and J genes are TRBV5-1 and TRBJ2-1; unclear D gene. V was cut by 0 bases and J by 4 bases, with 5 bases left in between. The germline V gene has CDR1 SGHRS and CDR2 YFSETQ. This CDR3 has 13 amino acids. CDR3 region: CASSLVYYNEQFF. CDR3 DNA sequence: TGCGCCAGCAGCTTGGTATATTACAATGAGCAGTTCTTC.

This clonotype was seen repeatedly, ten times or more. This chain connects TRBV29-1 to TRBJ2-5, with D perhaps TRBD1 (5 bases). V gave up 4 bases and J gave up 1 base, with 7 bases separating them. The germline CDR1 and CDR2 sequences are SQVTM and ANQGSEA. This CDR3 region has 12 residues. The DNA of the CDR3 is TGCAGCGTTGCAGGGTCCCAAGAGACCCAGTACTTC. It specifies CSVAGSQETQYF. Full variable domain (remainder filled in from reference TRBV29-1 and TRBJ2-5): SAVISQKPSRDICQRGTSLTIQCQVDSQVTMMFWYRQQPGQSLTLIATANQGSEATYESGFVIDKFPISRPNLTFSTLTVSNMSPEDSSIYLCSVAGSQETQYFGPGTRLLVL.

This clonotype came up many times. At one end the junction does not follow the germline gene, possibly because of a read error. The rearrangement links TRBV20-1 to TRBJ2-3; D could derive from TRBD1 or TRBD2 (5 bases each). CDR3 size: 14 residues. Germline V gene lookup returns CDR1 DFQATT and CDR2 SNEGSKA (reference sequence). CDR3: CSARGTLDADTQYF. For the CDR3, the DNA is TGCAGTGCCAGAGGGACGCTGGATGCAGATACGCAGTATTTT.

This clonotype showed up just a few times. CDR3 region: CASRRTGRSDEQFF. DNA for the CDR3: TGTGCCAGCAGAAGGACAGGGAGATCCGATGAGCAGTTCTTC. The V call is TRBV6-2 or TRBV6-3, the J call TRBJ2-1; 8 positions match TRBD1. The germline CDR1 and CDR2 sequences are MNHEY and SVGEGT. V gave up 6 bases and J gave up 8 bases; unmatched junction bases: 9. This CDR3 has 14 residues.

In this sample, this clonotype turned up many times. The chain recombines TRBV28 with TRBJ2-7; D might be TRBD2 (6 bases). The length of the CDR3 is 16 residues. Trimming pared 3 bases from V and 7 bases from J, leaving 22 bases between. Germline CDR1 reads MDHEN; CDR2 reads SYDVKM. CDR3 bases: TGTGCCAGCAGTTTTAACCCACTGGGGAGGTCCTGGGAGCAGTACTTC. Translation: CASSFNPLGRSWEQYF. Based on the CDR3 plus reference TRBV28 and TRBJ2-7, the full variable domain is DVKVTQSSRYLVKRTGEKVFLECVQDMDHENMFWYRQDPGLGLRLIYFSYDVKMKEKGDIPEGYSVSREKKERFSLILESASTNQTSMYLCASSFNPLGRSWEQYFGPGTRLTVT.

This clonotype occurred many times. This chain links TRBV6-5 with TRBJ1-2; 8 bases agree with TRBD1. The CDR3 consists of 16 residues. V was pared by 3 bases and J by 4 bases, with 10 bases of the junction left unmatched. Germline V lookup: CDR1 MNHEY, CDR2 SVGAGI. In nucleotides, the CDR3 is TGTGCCAGCAGTTATTCAGGAATCGGACAGGGCTATGGCTACACCTTC. Protein sequence: CASSYSGIGQGYGYTF.

The rearrangement links TRBV20-1 to TRBJ2-2, with D possibly TRBD2 on 6 matching bases. Germline loops: CDR1 DFQATT, CDR2 SNEGSKA (reference sequence). This CDR3 is 13 amino acids long. The V end lost 7 bases, the J end lost 0 bases, and 9 bases lay between the germline ends. CDR3 DNA: TGCAGTGTTGCGGGATCGAACACCGGGGAGCTGTTTTTT. This translates into CSVAGSNTGELFF.

This chain connects TRBV27 to TRBJ1-6; the match to TRBD1 covers 10 bases. Germline lookup yields CDR1 MNHEY and CDR2 SMNVEV (reference sequence). The CDR3 is 15 amino acids. Unmatched junction bases numbered 3, after V lost 0 bases and J lost 10 bases. The CDR3 loop is CASSLSDRGLSPLHF. CDR3 sequence (DNA): TGTGCCAGCAGTTTATCGGACAGGGGGTTATCACCCCTCCACTTT.

The table lists this clonotype with many counts. This chain uses TRBV7-2 with TRBJ2-7; D not resolved. The CDR3 contains 12 residues. Germline CDR1 reads SGHTA; CDR2 reads FQGNSA. The germline V and J ends were trimmed by 1 base and 6 bases, with 7 bases remaining between them. The CDR3 DNA reads TGTGCCAGCAGCTTAGAAATAGGCGAGCAGTACTTC. Its protein product is CASSLEIGEQYF. Using reference TRBV7-2 and TRBJ2-7 for the parts outside the CDR3, the full variable domain is GAGVSQSPSNKVTEKGKDVELRCDPISGHTALYWYRQSLGQGLEFLIYFQGNSAPDKSGLPSDRFSAERTGGSVSTLTIQRTQQEDSAVYLCASSLEIGEQYFGPGTRLTVT.

A few counts support this clonotype. This chain joins TRBV3-1 and TRBJ2-1; a possible D gene is TRBD1 (5 bases). Per the germline V gene, CDR1 is LGHDT and CDR2 is YNNKEL (reference sequence). The CDR3 length is 12 residues. V was shortened by 0 bases and J by 8 bases, with 5 bases between the two germline ends. The CDR3 coding sequence is TGTGCCAGCAGCCAAGAAGGGGATGAGCAGTTCTTC. Protein: CASSQEGDEQFF.

The chain is built from TRBV18 and TRBJ2-3; 10 nucleotides line up with TRBD2. The ends lost 5 bases at V and 3 bases at J; junction bases unmatched: 5. Germline V CDR1 and CDR2: KGHSH, LQKENI. The CDR3 runs to 15 residues. CDR3 coding DNA: TGTGCCAGCTCATCACAACTAGCGGGAACAGATACGCAGTATTTT. Translated: CASSSQLAGTDTQYF.

This clonotype was seen only a few times. This chain joins TRBV20-1 and TRBJ2-7; 11 bases align to TRBD2. CDR3 length: 18 amino acids. Trimming cost V 0 bases and J 6 bases; bases outside gene matches: 16. From germline, CDR1 is DFQATT and CDR2 SNEGSKA (reference sequence). Written as DNA, the CDR3 is TGCAGTGCTAGAGATGTGGCCCTTAGCGGGAGGGCAAGCGCCGAGCAGTACTTC. Encoded protein: CSARDVALSGRASAEQYF.

This clonotype was detected ten times or more. The rearrangement joins TRBV2 to TRBJ2-3; D gene uncertain. This CDR3 is 12 amino acids long. V dropped 6 bases and J dropped 4 bases, with 8 bases sitting between them. Germline lookup yields CDR1 SNHLY and CDR2 FYNNEI. This chain's CDR3 is CASRMTADTQYF. CDR3 nucleotides: TGTGCCAGCAGGATGACGGCAGATACGCAGTATTTT.

At least ten counts were recorded for this clonotype. This rearrangement joins TRBV30 to TRBJ1-4, with 11 bases fitting TRBD1. Germline V gene lookup returns CDR1 GTSNPN and CDR2 SVGIG (reference sequence). The CDR3 has 15 residues. V lost 1 base and J lost 7; bases outside the gene matches: 5. The CDR3 loop is CAWSGTGGGGEKLFF. DNA of the CDR3: TGTGCCTGGAGTGGGACAGGGGGCGGTGGTGAAAAACTGTTTTTT.

This clonotype has a count of ten or more. This sequence joins TRBV6-1 and TRBJ1-5; possible D gene TRBD1, 5 bases. CDR1 and CDR2 (germline): MNHNS, SASEGT. The CDR3 contains 16 residues. V lost 6 bases and J lost 3, with 18 bases in between. The CDR3 reads CASRPLGGETNQPQHF. CDR3 nucleotides: TGTGCCAGCAGGCCCCTCGGGGGGGAGACCAATCAGCCCCAGCATTTT.

This clonotype has a count of ten or more. The chain employs TRBV27 and TRBJ1-3; 7 positions agree with TRBD1. This CDR3 region has 14 residues. J lost 2 bases, V lost 6 bases, and 4 bases had no gene match. In germline, CDR1 is MNHEY, CDR2 SMNVEV (reference sequence). CDR3 protein: CASSLTGPGNTIYF. In nucleotides, the CDR3 is TGTGCCAGCAGCTTGACAGGGCCTGGAAACACCATATATTTT.